The present entry profiles one T cell receptor beta chain with its context. Its matching antigen is unknown. Germline loops: CDR1 SEHNR, CDR2 FQNEAQ (reference sequence). V lost 7 bases, J lost 4 bases, and 25 bases lay in between. This CDR3 comprises 17 residues. Profiling relied on immunoSEQ multiplex PCR, and the TCRdb table lists in-frame clones only, not all of them. The sample includes 76,000 or so clones, 94% seen only once; the top ten take approximately 3.4%. The sample comes from a study of cytomegalovirus exposure and HLA in healthy donors. Whole-study results and caveats: A few CMV-associated chains were confirmed in vitro to be specific for CMV antigens.

This chain joins TRBV7-9 and TRBJ1-1, with a possible D match to TRBD1 (6 bases). Specimen: PBMCs. The sequence came from a young woman in good health and CMV-seropositive. CDR3 loop: CASNNLGGRGRGTEAFF. For the CDR3, the DNA is TGTGCCAGCAACAACCTCGGAGGCCGGGGCAGGGGCACTGAAGCTTTCTTT.